This is a list of T cell receptor beta chains from one sample in a study of cytomegalovirus exposure and HLA in healthy donors. The protocol was immunoSEQ multiplex PCR, while the TCRdb copy is restricted to in-frame clones and leaves out a portion. The sample lists around 130,000 clones, 65% to 90% seen once, with almost 3% in the top ten. Material for sequencing was PBMCs. The source is a woman aged 18-29 years in good health and CMV-seropositive. Both conserved end residues are trimmed from each CDR3.

V	J	CDR3
TRBV27	TRBJ2-7	ASSLGSTYEQY
TRBV6-6	TRBJ2-2	ASSYSGGYGELF
TRBV5-8	TRBJ1-5	ASSSTGYNQPQH
TRBV2	TRBJ2-2	ASSSGTGAGELF
TRBV25-1	TRBJ2-7	ASSESGTGNEQY
TRBV7-3	TRBJ2-5	ASSSTVQETQY
TRBV27	TRBJ2-7	ASSLDSSYEQY
TRBV12-5	TRBJ2-7	ASGFLRGDDSYEQY
TRBV29-1	TRBJ2-5	SVGSTGGSQETQY
TRBV9	TRBJ2-5	ASSPGRIETQY
TRBV7-4	TRBJ1-5	ASSLCRGPMPNQPQH